The T cell receptor beta chain described here comes from a study of T cells after somatic rescue of genetic block. J lost 5 bases, V lost 5 bases, and 8 bases had no gene match. The length of the CDR3 is 15 residues. Germline values: CDR1 WSHSY, CDR2 SAAADI. Data came from immunoSEQ multiplex PCR; TCRdb stores just in-frame clones and leaves some out. Of 12,000 to 15,000 clones listed, around three quarters were seen once; the top ten hold 14%. The sequence came from a boy younger than 18. The chain couples TRBV10-2 to TRBJ2-5, with 10 bases fitting TRBD2. Sequenced input: peripheral blood mononuclear cells (PBMCs). As DNA, the CDR3 is TGCGCCAGCAGTCAAGAAGCGGGGGGGCTTGAGACCCAGTACTTC. Translation: CASSQEAGGLETQYF.